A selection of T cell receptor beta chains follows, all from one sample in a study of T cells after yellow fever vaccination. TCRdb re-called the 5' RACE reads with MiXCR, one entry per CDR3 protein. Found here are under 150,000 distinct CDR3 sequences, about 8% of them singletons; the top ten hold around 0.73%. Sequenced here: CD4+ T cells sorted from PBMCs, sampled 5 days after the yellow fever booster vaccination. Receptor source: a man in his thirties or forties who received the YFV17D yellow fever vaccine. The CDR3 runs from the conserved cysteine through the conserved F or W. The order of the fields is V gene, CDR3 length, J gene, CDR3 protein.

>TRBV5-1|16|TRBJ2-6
CASAGTESSGANVLTF
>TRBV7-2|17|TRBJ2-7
CASSPRTSGRPSYEQYF
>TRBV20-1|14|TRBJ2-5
CSARDRTAQETQYF
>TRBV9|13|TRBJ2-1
CASSVAGYNEQFF
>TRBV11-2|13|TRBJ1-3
CASSLFSGNTIYF
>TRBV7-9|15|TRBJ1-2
CASSRTLTGDYGYTF
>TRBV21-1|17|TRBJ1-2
CASSACPRDPVTYGYTF
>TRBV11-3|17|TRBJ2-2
CASSPTLGRANTGELFF
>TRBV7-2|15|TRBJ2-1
CASSLDRTSRDEQFF
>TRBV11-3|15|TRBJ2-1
CASSSAGDSYNEQFF
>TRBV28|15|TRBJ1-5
CASTPIGQGNQPQHF